This record looks at one T cell receptor beta chain sequence and its context. The sample is drawn from a study of blood T cells in healthy people across ages. With a J-beta primer mix and a sample-barcoded 5' primer, a second PCR ran about 7 to 12 cycles. TCRdb processed the 5' RACE reads anew with MiXCR; each CDR3 protein has one entry. The table includes around 1.5 million distinct CDR3 sequences, roughly 32% detected once. The length of the CDR3 is 14 residues. The germline gives CDR1 GTSNPN, CDR2 SVGIG (reference sequence). Trimming cost V 8 bases and J 7 bases, with 22 bases left between them. The receptor was isolated from a woman aged 25 to 39 in good health. Sequenced: blood. The chain carries TRBV30 and TRBJ2-3, with D tentatively TRBD2 (5 bases). The CDR3 nucleotides read TGTGCCCAGCGAGGACTCCGATCCGTTAATACGCAGTATTTT. As protein: CAQRGLRSVNTQYF.